The 24 T cell receptor beta chains reported below all come from one sample, sequenced in a study of T-cell reconstitution after alpha-beta-depleted transplantation in children. Researchers prepared the TCRbeta library using unique molecular identifiers, the study reports. TCRdb independently ran MiXCR on the PCR reads; one entry per CDR3 protein. The profile shows about 640,000 distinct CDR3 sequences, roughly 17% of them singletons. The sequences come from PBMCs from the stem cell graft donor, collected from the stem cell graft. These receptors all stem from a human donor who donated a stem cell graft to a child with acute myeloid leukemia.

This chain uses TRBV6-5 with TRBJ2-2; no reliable D call. V was cut by 0 bases and J by 7 bases, with 12 bases left in between. The CDR3 length is 15 residues. The germline V gene encodes CDR1 MNHEY and CDR2 SVGAGI. CDR3 coding DNA: TGTGCCAGCAGTTACTCCGGACCGTCTTACGGGGAGCTGTTTTTT. Protein sequence: CASSYSGPSYGELFF.

This clonotype is a singleton in its sample. A much larger clone sits a single nucleotide away, making a read error possible. The V gene is TRBV29-1, the J gene TRBJ1-4, with D possibly being TRBD1 (6 bases). This CDR3 is built from 13 residues. Looked up from germline, CDR1 is SQVTM and CDR2 is ANQGSEA. Trimming removed 5 bases at V and 13 bases at J, with 20 bases between. CDR3 sequence reads: CSVRAGVQSRLFF. In DNA, the CDR3 is TGCAGCGTTCGGGCAGGGGTCCAGTCGAGACTGTTTTTT. Using reference TRBV29-1 and TRBJ1-4 for the parts outside the CDR3, the full variable domain is SAVISQKPSRDICQRGTSLTIQCQVDSQVTMMFWYRQQPGQSLTLIATANQGSEATYESGFVIDKFPISRPNLTFSTLTVSNMSPEDSSIYLCSVRAGVQSRLFFGSGTQLSVL.

The V call is TRBV5-1, the J call TRBJ1-6, with D possibly matching TRBD1 (5 bases). CDR1 SGHRS and CDR2 YFSETQ come from the germline V gene. Trimming removed 4 bases from V and 9 bases from J, with 17 bases in between. The CDR3 contains 15 residues. DNA for the CDR3: TGCGCCAGCAGCATTTCCCAGGGTGAGGGTTCACCCCTCCACTTT. It is translated as CASSISQGEGSPLHF.

The rearrangement joins TRBV7-2 to TRBJ2-7, with unresolved D. Germline assignment: CDR1 SGHTA and CDR2 FQGNSA. Trimming shortened V by 1 base and J by 7 bases, and 17 bases separated the two germline ends. This CDR3 spans 15 amino acids. The CDR3 region is CASSLVQGQNREQYF. The CDR3 bases are TGTGCCAGCAGCTTAGTTCAAGGGCAGAACCGGGAGCAGTACTTC.

The chain links TRBV12-3 or TRBV12-4 to TRBJ1-5; the D is unclear. The CDR3 covers 14 residues. The V end lost 2 bases, the J end lost 2 bases, and 7 bases lay between the germline ends. The DNA for the CDR3 is TGTGCCAGCAGTTTAAAAGGCGGCAATCAGCCCCAGCATTTT. Its translation: CASSLKGGNQPQHF.

V usage is TRBV15 and J usage is TRBJ2-3; 9 bases map to TRBD1. The V and J ends lost 6 bases and 3 bases, in that order; junction bases with no gene match: 7. The germline CDR1 and CDR2 sequences are LNHNV and YYDKDF (reference sequence). CDR3 length: 15 amino acids. Written as DNA, the CDR3 is TGTGCCACCAGACCTACCGGGACAGGGACAGATACGCAGTATTTT. Encoded protein: CATRPTGTGTDTQYF.

The V call is TRBV13, the J call TRBJ1-1, with 7 bases matching TRBD1. Germline V CDR1 and CDR2: PRHDT, FYEKMQ (reference sequence). The ends lost 5 bases at V and 4 bases at J; junction bases unmatched: 7. This CDR3 comprises 14 residues. The CDR3 reads CASSERTGATEAFF. CDR3 nucleotides: TGTGCCAGCAGCGAGAGAACAGGGGCCACTGAAGCTTTCTTT. Using reference TRBV13 and TRBJ1-1 for the parts outside the CDR3, the full variable domain is AAGVIQSPRHLIKEKRETATLKCYPIPRHDTVYWYQQGPGQDPQFLISFYEKMQSDKGSIPDRFSAQQFSDYHSELNMSSLELGDSALYFCASSERTGATEAFFGQGTRLTVV.

This clonotype was detected a few times. V usage is TRBV12-3 or TRBV12-4 and J usage is TRBJ1-1; D might be TRBD1 (5 bases). Trimming took off 2 bases at V and 4 bases at J, with 20 bases between the two ends. This CDR3 comprises 17 residues. CDR3 nucleotide sequence: TGTGCCAGCAGTTTAAAAGGGTCAGGAACCGGGGGCACTGAAGCTTTCTTT. Translated: CASSLKGSGTGGTEAFF.

There are a few counts of this clonotype. The CDR3 sequence: CASSPSGTESYEQYV. For the CDR3, the DNA is TGTGCCAGCAGTCCCTCCGGGACAGAATCCTACGAGCAGTACGTC. The V and J genes are TRBV28 and TRBJ2-7; 7 bases match TRBD1. Germline CDR1 is MDHEN and CDR2 is SYDVKM. The V segment lost 5 bases and the J segment 1 base; nucleotides outside the gene matches: 8. This CDR3 spans 15 amino acids.

The V call is TRBV7-2, the J call TRBJ1-1; weak D call: TRBD1 (5 bases). Germline V gives CDR1 SGHTA, CDR2 FQGNSA. The V and J ends lost 5 bases and 1 base respectively, with 17 bases between them. The CDR3 length is 16 residues. CDR3 nucleotides: TGTGCCAGCAGCACTAATCCCCCCGGGGCGAACACTGAAGCTTTCTTT. It codes for CASSTNPPGANTEAFF.

Turning to this clonotype: A much larger clone lies a single base off, so this may be a read error. The chain is built from TRBV4-2 and TRBJ2-1; perhaps TRBD2 as D (5 bases). The CDR3 is 15 residues long. Looked up from germline, CDR1 is LGHNA and CDR2 is YNFKEQ. DNA for the CDR3: TGTGCCAGCAGCCAAGGAGAGGTCACTAGAAATGAGCAGATCTTC. Translated: CASSQGEVTRNEQIF.

There are many counts of this clonotype. This rearrangement joins TRBV6-6 to TRBJ2-3; D is uncertain. Germline lookup yields CDR1 MNHNY and CDR2 SVGAGI (reference sequence). CDR3 length: 13 residues. Deletions cut 6 bases from V and 2 bases from J, with 9 bases between. DNA for the CDR3: TGTGCCAGCAGACGGGTCATCACAGATACGCAGTATTTT. Translating it yields CASRRVITDTQYF.

This clonotype was observed a handful of times. This chain links TRBV7-2 with TRBJ2-5; tentatively, D is TRBD2 (7 bases). The CDR3 is 14 amino acids. Germline CDR1 reads SGHTA; CDR2 reads FQGNSA. With 1 base removed from V and 6 bases from J, the gap between germline ends came to 12 bases. The DNA of the CDR3 is TGTGCCAGCAGCTTAGAGGGGGGGGGACAGACCCAGTACTTC. This gives the protein CASSLEGGGQTQYF.

This clonotype occurred many times. The chain couples TRBV29-1 to TRBJ1-5; the D gene is possibly TRBD1 (5 bases). The length of the CDR3 is 12 residues. CDR1 and CDR2 (germline): SQVTM, ANQGSEA. Deletions cut 6 bases from V and 4 bases from J, with 10 bases between. CDR3 bases: TGCAGCGTCAAGGACACTAATCAGCCCCAGCATTTT. Translating it yields CSVKDTNQPQHF.

The chain uses TRBV12-3 or TRBV12-4 and TRBJ2-3; possible D gene TRBD1, 6 bases. V gave up 2 bases and J gave up 4 bases, with 13 bases separating them. The length of the CDR3 is 15 residues. The CDR3 region is CASSLSGTKADTQYF. The CDR3 region has the DNA TGTGCCAGCAGTTTATCAGGGACAAAGGCAGATACGCAGTATTTT.

The chain joins TRBV7-9 to TRBJ1-5; D is unclear. The CDR3 consists of 13 residues. CDR1 is SEHNR and CDR2 is FQNEAQ in the germline V gene (reference sequence). The V end lost 4 bases, the J end lost 4 bases, and 8 bases lay between the germline ends. The CDR3 reads CASSSGHNQPQHF. CDR3 sequence (DNA): TGTGCCAGCAGCTCCGGGCATAATCAGCCCCAGCATTTT.

This clonotype was seen a handful of times. The chain employs TRBV10-3 and TRBJ2-5; the match to TRBD2 covers 8 bases. The CDR3 length is 16 residues. In germline, CDR1 is ENHRY, CDR2 SYGVKD. The ends lost 5 bases at V and 5 bases at J; junction bases unmatched: 13. The chain's CDR3 is CAISPRGGGPGETQYF. The CDR3 nucleotides are TGTGCCATCAGTCCAAGGGGCGGGGGGCCGGGGGAGACCCAGTACTTC.

The V call is TRBV10-2, the J call TRBJ2-7; 11 bases fit TRBD2. The CDR3 spans 17 residues. V lost 3 bases, J lost 0 bases, and 7 bases stayed unmatched. CDR1 is WSHSY and CDR2 is SAAADI in the germline V gene. CDR3 in amino acids: CASSDSLAGGSSYEQYF. As DNA, the CDR3 is TGCGCCAGCAGTGATAGCCTAGCGGGGGGTAGCTCCTACGAGCAGTACTTC.

The chain joins TRBV28 to TRBJ2-3; TRBD1 is a possible D gene (7 bases). The CDR3 length is 15 residues. Looked up from germline, CDR1 is MDHEN and CDR2 is SYDVKM. V lost 3 bases and J lost 4, with 14 bases in between. The CDR3 spells CASSFPGDSSDTQYF. The CDR3 DNA sequence: TGTGCCAGCAGTTTCCCGGGGGACAGTTCAGATACGCAGTATTTT.

The CDR3 sequence is CASSSGPSARELFF. CDR3 sequence (DNA): TGTGCCAGCAGTTCCGGGCCTTCAGCCCGGGAGCTGTTTTTT. The genes are TRBV6-5 and TRBJ2-2; D gene unclear. Trimming shortened V by 4 bases and J by 9 bases, and 15 bases separated the two germline ends. Germline values: CDR1 MNHEY, CDR2 SVGAGI. The CDR3 extends over 14 amino acids.

This clonotype was seen many times. The rearrangement uses TRBV7-9 and TRBJ2-7; the match to TRBD1 covers 7 bases. The length of the CDR3 is 15 residues. CDR1 SEHNR and CDR2 FQNEAQ come from the germline V gene (reference sequence). The trim removed 1 base at V and 3 bases at J, leaving 6 bases unmatched. The CDR3 coding sequence is TGTGCCAGCAGCTTAGGGCAGGGGGTGATCTACGAGCAGTACTTC. Amino acids: CASSLGQGVIYEQYF.

The sample holds many counts of this clonotype. J is TRBJ1-1 and V is TRBV12-3 or TRBV12-4, with a weak D call TRBD1 (6 bases). The CDR3 spans 12 residues. Trimming shortened V by 8 bases and J by 6 bases, and 13 bases separated the two germline ends. Written as DNA, the CDR3 is TGTGCCAGCCGATCAGGGACATCTGAAGCTTTCTTT. This translates into CASRSGTSEAFF.

Many counts were recorded for this clonotype. This rearrangement joins TRBV20-1 to TRBJ1-3; D is undetermined. Germline CDR1 reads DFQATT; CDR2 reads SNEGSKA (reference sequence). V dropped 5 bases and J dropped 1 base, with 6 bases sitting between them. The CDR3 has 12 residues. CDR3 DNA: TGCAGTGCTGCCAGTTCTGGAAACACCATATATTTT. Protein: CSAASSGNTIYF.

Points on this clonotype: A much more abundant neighbour one base away suggests this may be a read error. The chain uses TRBV29-1 and TRBJ2-1; 7 bases are a match to TRBD2. Germline values: CDR1 SQVTM, CDR2 ANQGSEA. There are 10 residues in the CDR3. The CDR3 sequence is CSVGGYDQFF. As DNA, the CDR3 is TGCAGCGTGGGAGGGTATGACCAGTTCTTC.